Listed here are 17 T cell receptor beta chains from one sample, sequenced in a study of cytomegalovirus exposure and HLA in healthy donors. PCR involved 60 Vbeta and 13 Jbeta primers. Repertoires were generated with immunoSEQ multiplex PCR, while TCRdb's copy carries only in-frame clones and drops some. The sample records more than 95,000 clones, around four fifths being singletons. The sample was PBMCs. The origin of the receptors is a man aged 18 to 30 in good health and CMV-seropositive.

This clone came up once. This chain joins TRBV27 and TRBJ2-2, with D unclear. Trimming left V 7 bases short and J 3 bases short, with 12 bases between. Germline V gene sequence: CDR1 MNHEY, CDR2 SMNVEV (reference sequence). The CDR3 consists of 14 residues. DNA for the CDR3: TGTGCCAGCACGGCGGCAGTTTACACCGGGGAGCTGTTTTTT. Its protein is CASTAAVYTGELFF.

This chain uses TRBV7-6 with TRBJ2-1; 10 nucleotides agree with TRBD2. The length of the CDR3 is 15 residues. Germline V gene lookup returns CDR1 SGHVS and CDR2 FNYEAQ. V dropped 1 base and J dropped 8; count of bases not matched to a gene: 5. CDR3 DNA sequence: TGTGCCAGCAGCTTAGTACAGCGGGGGGGCGATGAGCAGTTCTTC. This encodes CASSLVQRGGDEQFF.

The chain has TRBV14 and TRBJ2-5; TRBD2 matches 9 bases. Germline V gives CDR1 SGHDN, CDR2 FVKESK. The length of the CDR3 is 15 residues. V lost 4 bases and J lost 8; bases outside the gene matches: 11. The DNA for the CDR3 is TGTGCCAGCAGCCTAGCGGGGGTGTGGCTAGGAACCCAGTACTTC. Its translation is CASSLAGVWLGTQYF.

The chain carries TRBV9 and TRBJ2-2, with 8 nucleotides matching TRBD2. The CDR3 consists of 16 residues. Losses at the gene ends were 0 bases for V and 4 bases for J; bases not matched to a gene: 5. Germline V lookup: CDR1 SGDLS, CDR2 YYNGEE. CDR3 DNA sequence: TGTGCCAGCAGCGTAGTCGGCGGGGGGTCCACCGGGGAGCTGTTTTTT. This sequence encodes CASSVVGGGSTGELFF.

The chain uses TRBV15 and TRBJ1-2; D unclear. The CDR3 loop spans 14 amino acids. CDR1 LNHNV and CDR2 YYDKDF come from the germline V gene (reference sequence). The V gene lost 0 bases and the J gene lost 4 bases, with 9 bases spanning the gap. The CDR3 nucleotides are TGTGCCACCAGCAGAGATGACAAGGTCTATGGCTACACCTTC. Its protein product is CATSRDDKVYGYTF. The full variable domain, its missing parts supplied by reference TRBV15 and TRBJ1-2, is DAMVIQNPRYQVTQFGKPVTLSCSQTLNHNVMYWYQQKSSQAPKLLFHYYDKDFNNEADTPDNFQSRRPNTSFCFLDIRSPGLGDTAMYLCATSRDDKVYGYTFGSGTRLTVV.

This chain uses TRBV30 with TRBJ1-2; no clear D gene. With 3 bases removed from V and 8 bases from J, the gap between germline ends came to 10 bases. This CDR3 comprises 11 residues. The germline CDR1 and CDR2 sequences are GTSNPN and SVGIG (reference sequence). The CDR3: CAWRGGQGYTF. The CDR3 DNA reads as TGTGCCTGGAGGGGTGGGCAAGGCTACACCTTC.

CDR3 residues: CASRKGSTDTQYF. In nucleotides, the CDR3 is TGTGCCAGCAGGAAGGGGAGCACAGATACGCAGTATTTT. The V call is TRBV6-1, the J call TRBJ2-3; D might be TRBD1 (5 bases). Looked up from germline, CDR1 is MNHNS and CDR2 is SASEGT. V lost 6 bases and J lost 0, with 7 bases in between. The CDR3 is 13 amino acids.

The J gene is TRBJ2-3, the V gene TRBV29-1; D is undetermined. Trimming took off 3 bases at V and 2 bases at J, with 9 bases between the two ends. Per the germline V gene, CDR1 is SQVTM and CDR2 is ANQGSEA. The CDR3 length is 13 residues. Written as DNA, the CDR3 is TGCAGCGTTGAGCAGTTGAACACAGATACGCAGTATTTT. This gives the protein CSVEQLNTDTQYF.

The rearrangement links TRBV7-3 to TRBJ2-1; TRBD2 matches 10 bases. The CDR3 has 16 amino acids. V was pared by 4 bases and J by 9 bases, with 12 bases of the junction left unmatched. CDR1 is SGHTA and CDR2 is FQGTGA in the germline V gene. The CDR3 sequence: CASSSNPGLARTEQFF. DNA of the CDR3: TGTGCCAGCAGCTCCAACCCGGGACTAGCGAGGACTGAGCAGTTCTTC.

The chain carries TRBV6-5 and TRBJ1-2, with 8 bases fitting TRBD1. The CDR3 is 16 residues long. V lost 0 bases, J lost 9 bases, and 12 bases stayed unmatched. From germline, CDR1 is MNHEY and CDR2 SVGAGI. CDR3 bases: TGTGCCAGCAGTTACTCGCGGACAGGGCCCGGCACCCGCTACACCTTC. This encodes CASSYSRTGPGTRYTF.

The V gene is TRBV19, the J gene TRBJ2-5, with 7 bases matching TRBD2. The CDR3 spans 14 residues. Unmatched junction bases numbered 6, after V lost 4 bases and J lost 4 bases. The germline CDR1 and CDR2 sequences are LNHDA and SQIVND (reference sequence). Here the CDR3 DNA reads TGTGCCAGTAGTACCGGAACTAGCGTAGAGACCCAGTACTTC. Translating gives CASSTGTSVETQYF.

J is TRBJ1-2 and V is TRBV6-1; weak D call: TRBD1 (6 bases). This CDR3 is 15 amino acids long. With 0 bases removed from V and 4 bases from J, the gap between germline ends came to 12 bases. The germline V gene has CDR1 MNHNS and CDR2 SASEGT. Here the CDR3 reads CASSEAVDSVYGYTF. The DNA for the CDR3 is TGTGCCAGCAGTGAAGCAGTGGACAGCGTCTATGGCTACACCTTC.

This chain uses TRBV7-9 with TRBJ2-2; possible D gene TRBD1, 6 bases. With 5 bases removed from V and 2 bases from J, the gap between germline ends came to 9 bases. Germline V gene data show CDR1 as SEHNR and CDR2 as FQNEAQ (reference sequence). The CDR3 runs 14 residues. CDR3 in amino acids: CASSRQVNTGELFF. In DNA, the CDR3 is TGTGCCAGCAGCCGACAGGTTAACACCGGGGAGCTGTTTTTT.

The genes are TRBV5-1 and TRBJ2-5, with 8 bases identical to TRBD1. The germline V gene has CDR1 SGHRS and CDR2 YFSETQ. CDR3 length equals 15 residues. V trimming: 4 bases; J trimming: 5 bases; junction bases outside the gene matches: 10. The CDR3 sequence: CASSINRGSGETQYF. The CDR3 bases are TGCGCCAGCAGCATTAACAGGGGGTCCGGGGAGACCCAGTACTTC.

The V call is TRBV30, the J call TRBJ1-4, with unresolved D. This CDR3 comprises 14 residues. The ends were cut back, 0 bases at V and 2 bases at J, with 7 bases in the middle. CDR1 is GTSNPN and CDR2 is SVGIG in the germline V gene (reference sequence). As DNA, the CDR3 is TGTGCCTGGAGTGTGCGGGTTACTAATGAAAAACTGTTTTTT. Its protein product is CAWSVRVTNEKLFF.

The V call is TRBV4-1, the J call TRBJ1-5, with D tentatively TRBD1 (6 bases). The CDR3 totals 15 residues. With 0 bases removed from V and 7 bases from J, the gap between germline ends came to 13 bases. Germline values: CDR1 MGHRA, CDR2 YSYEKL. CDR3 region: CASSQDQGFGQPQHF. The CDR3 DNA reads TGCGCCAGCAGCCAAGATCAGGGGTTCGGGCAGCCCCAGCATTTT.

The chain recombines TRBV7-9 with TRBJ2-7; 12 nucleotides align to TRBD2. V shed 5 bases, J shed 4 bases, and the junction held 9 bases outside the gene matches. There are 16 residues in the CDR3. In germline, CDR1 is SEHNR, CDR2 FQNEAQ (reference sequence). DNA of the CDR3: TGTGCCAGCAGCCCGGGGACTAGCGGGCTTATTTACGAGCAGTACTTC. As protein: CASSPGTSGLIYEQYF.